A selection of T cell receptor beta chains follows, all from one sample in a study of blood T cell repertoires in COVID-19. Measured with immunoSEQ multiplex PCR; TCRdb has only the in-frame clones, and not every one. The sample has 210,000 or so clones; roughly nine tenths are singletons. What was sequenced was peripheral blood. These receptors all come from a woman in her forties or fifties with acute or convalescent COVID-19. Both conserved end residues are part of each CDR3. Each record gives: clone size, J gene, D gene, V gene, CDR3 protein, CDR3 DNA. D genes are given only for firm matches. Size is stated for part of the rows, as once, few or many counts, or as a class when the clone is expanded.

abundance: -
j_gene: TRBJ1-6
d_gene: -
v_gene: TRBV19
CDR3aa: CAPRGPRQGYNSPLHF
CDR3nt: TGTGCCCCCAGGGGACCGAGGCAGGGGTATAATTCACCCCTCCACTTT

abundance: -
j_gene: TRBJ1-4
d_gene: TRBD1
v_gene: TRBV3-1/TRBV3-2
CDR3aa: CASSLRGIEKLFF
CDR3nt: TGTGCCAGCAGCCTCAGGGGGATTGAAAAACTGTTTTTT

abundance: -
j_gene: TRBJ2-1
d_gene: TRBD2
v_gene: TRBV5-1
CDR3aa: CASSLAGLAGGNEQFF
CDR3nt: TGCGCCAGCAGCTTGGCGGGACTAGCGGGGGGGAATGAGCAGTTCTTC

abundance: -
j_gene: TRBJ2-2
d_gene: TRBD1
v_gene: TRBV7-7
CDR3aa: CASSSGQGMTGELFF
CDR3nt: TGTGCCAGCAGCTCGGGACAGGGGATGACCGGGGAGCTGTTTTTT

abundance: few
j_gene: TRBJ2-7
d_gene: TRBD1
v_gene: TRBV7-9
CDR3aa: CASAQGAAYEQYF
CDR3nt: TGTGCCAGTGCACAGGGGGCCGCCTACGAGCAGTACTTC

abundance: -
j_gene: TRBJ1-2
d_gene: -
v_gene: TRBV30
CDR3aa: CAWLTSGGYGYTF
CDR3nt: TGTGCCTGGCTTACGTCAGGAGGCTATGGCTACACCTTC

abundance: -
j_gene: TRBJ1-2
d_gene: -
v_gene: TRBV3-1/TRBV3-2
CDR3aa: CASSPWAGLGYGYTF
CDR3nt: TGTGCCAGCAGCCCCTGGGCGGGCCTCGGCTATGGCTACACCTTC

abundance: -
j_gene: TRBJ2-5
d_gene: TRBD2
v_gene: TRBV11-3
CDR3aa: CASSLAGGPGETQYF
CDR3nt: TGTGCCAGCAGCTTGGCGGGAGGGCCCGGAGAGACCCAGTACTTC

abundance: -
j_gene: TRBJ1-2
d_gene: TRBD1
v_gene: TRBV11-2
CDR3aa: CASSRGGDRGVYGYTF
CDR3nt: TGTGCCAGCAGCCGTGGCGGAGACAGGGGTGTCTATGGCTACACCTTC

abundance: -
j_gene: TRBJ1-1
d_gene: TRBD1
v_gene: TRBV2
CDR3aa: CASSGQGGTEAFF
CDR3nt: TGTGCCAGCAGTGGACAGGGTGGGACTGAAGCTTTCTTT

abundance: -
j_gene: TRBJ2-7
d_gene: -
v_gene: TRBV1
CDR3aa: CTSSHPPSETSGFYEQYF
CDR3nt: TGCACCAGCAGCCATCCTCCCTCCGAGACTAGCGGTTTCTACGAGCAGTACTTC

abundance: -
j_gene: TRBJ2-7
d_gene: -
v_gene: TRBV5-1
CDR3aa: CASSLGQPGAEQYF
CDR3nt: TGCGCCAGCAGCTTGGGGCAGCCTGGAGCGGAGCAGTACTTC

abundance: -
j_gene: TRBJ1-4
d_gene: -
v_gene: TRBV27
CDR3aa: CASSFIRSSSPEKLFF
CDR3nt: TGTGCCAGCAGTTTCATCCGGAGCTCTAGTCCAGAAAAACTGTTTTTT

abundance: -
j_gene: TRBJ2-1
d_gene: -
v_gene: TRBV4-3
CDR3aa: CASSQDLRYDEQFF
CDR3nt: TGCGCCAGCAGCCAAGATCTTCGCTACGATGAGCAGTTCTTC

abundance: -
j_gene: TRBJ1-3
d_gene: -
v_gene: TRBV6-5
CDR3aa: CASSYSNTFGNTIYF
CDR3nt: TGTGCCAGCAGTTACTCGAATACATTCGGAAACACCATATATTTT

abundance: once
j_gene: TRBJ2-3
d_gene: TRBD1
v_gene: TRBV12-3/TRBV12-4
CDR3aa: CASSVQGANTQYF
CDR3nt: TGTGCCAGCAGTGTACAGGGGGCAAATACGCAGTATTTT

abundance: -
j_gene: TRBJ2-7
d_gene: -
v_gene: TRBV10-3
CDR3aa: CAISEAGPESEQYF
CDR3nt: TGTGCCATCAGTGAGGCGGGGCCCGAGAGCGAGCAGTACTTC

abundance: -
j_gene: TRBJ1-1
d_gene: TRBD1
v_gene: TRBV7-2
CDR3aa: CASSLGQGATEAFF
CDR3nt: TGTGCCAGCAGCTTGGGACAGGGGGCCACTGAAGCTTTCTTT

abundance: once
j_gene: TRBJ1-4
d_gene: TRBD1
v_gene: TRBV19
CDR3aa: CASSMAGGGNEKLFF
CDR3nt: TGTGCCAGTAGTATGGCAGGGGGTGGTAATGAAAAACTGTTTTTT

abundance: -
j_gene: TRBJ1-2
d_gene: -
v_gene: TRBV12-3/TRBV12-4
CDR3aa: CASTSGYGYTF
CDR3nt: TGTGCCAGCACCTCCGGCTATGGCTACACCTTC

abundance: -
j_gene: TRBJ2-1
d_gene: -
v_gene: TRBV7-9
CDR3aa: CASSPRGRWAHEQFF
CDR3nt: TGTGCCAGCAGCCCCCGGGGTCGGTGGGCCCATGAGCAGTTCTTC

abundance: -
j_gene: TRBJ1-1
d_gene: -
v_gene: TRBV6-5
CDR3aa: CASSYSAAGMNTEAFF
CDR3nt: TGTGCCAGCAGTTACTCAGCCGCGGGGATGAACACTGAAGCTTTCTTT

abundance: -
j_gene: TRBJ2-3
d_gene: -
v_gene: TRBV6-2/TRBV6-3
CDR3aa: CASSHYRDISTDTQYF
CDR3nt: TGTGCCAGCAGTCACTACCGGGACATAAGCACAGATACGCAGTATTTT

abundance: -
j_gene: TRBJ2-3
d_gene: -
v_gene: TRBV7-9
CDR3aa: CASSWGGGGTDTQYF
CDR3nt: TGTGCCAGCAGCTGGGGCGGCGGGGGCACAGATACGCAGTATTTT

abundance: -
j_gene: TRBJ2-1
d_gene: -
v_gene: TRBV19
CDR3aa: CASSIPGERPNEQFF
CDR3nt: TGTGCCAGTAGTATCCCGGGGGAGAGACCCAATGAGCAGTTCTTC

abundance: -
j_gene: TRBJ1-6
d_gene: -
v_gene: TRBV11-2
CDR3aa: CASSSREDSPLHF
CDR3nt: TGTGCCAGCAGTAGCAGGGAGGATTCACCCCTCCACTTT

abundance: -
j_gene: TRBJ2-7
d_gene: -
v_gene: TRBV6-5
CDR3aa: CASSYSSFYYEQYF
CDR3nt: TGTGCCAGCAGTTACTCATCCTTCTACTACGAGCAGTACTTC

abundance: once
j_gene: TRBJ2-2
d_gene: -
v_gene: TRBV6-4
CDR3aa: CASRTGNTGELFF
CDR3nt: TGTGCCAGCAGGACAGGCAACACCGGGGAGCTGTTTTTT

abundance: -
j_gene: TRBJ2-3
d_gene: -
v_gene: TRBV5-1
CDR3aa: CASSSERLVDTQYF
CDR3nt: TGCGCCAGCAGCTCCGAAAGACTAGTTGATACGCAGTATTTT

abundance: -
j_gene: TRBJ1-2
d_gene: -
v_gene: TRBV6-6
CDR3aa: CASSLNYGYTF
CDR3nt: TGTGCCAGCAGCCTCAACTATGGCTACACCTTC

abundance: -
j_gene: TRBJ1-2
d_gene: -
v_gene: TRBV10-2
CDR3aa: CASSERRQGYGYTF
CDR3nt: TGCGCCAGCAGTGAGCGCAGGCAGGGTTATGGCTACACCTTC

abundance: -
j_gene: TRBJ1-1
d_gene: -
v_gene: TRBV6-6
CDR3aa: CASRNSQYTEAFF
CDR3nt: TGTGCCAGCAGGAACAGTCAATACACTGAAGCTTTCTTT

abundance: once
j_gene: TRBJ1-4
d_gene: -
v_gene: TRBV7-2
CDR3aa: CASSLTGATNEKLFF
CDR3nt: TGTGCCAGCAGCTTGACAGGAGCAACTAATGAAAAACTGTTTTTT

abundance: -
j_gene: TRBJ1-5
d_gene: -
v_gene: TRBV19
CDR3aa: CASQQVSGNQPQHF
CDR3nt: TGTGCCAGTCAGCAGGTCTCGGGCAATCAGCCCCAGCATTTT

abundance: few
j_gene: TRBJ1-5
d_gene: TRBD1
v_gene: TRBV27
CDR3aa: CASSLEGAGNQPQHF
CDR3nt: TGTGCCAGCAGTTTAGAGGGGGCGGGCAATCAGCCCCAGCATTTT

abundance: -
j_gene: TRBJ2-3
d_gene: TRBD2
v_gene: TRBV24-1
CDR3aa: CATSDRGGGFTDTQYF
CDR3nt: TGTGCCACCAGTGATCGGGGGGGCGGTTTCACAGATACGCAGTATTTT